This T cell receptor (beta chain) was observed in a study of regulatory T cells in long-lasting Graves disease. Time point denoted: newly diagnosed GD, antithyroid drugs for less than 3 months. PBMCs provided the RNA from which the TCR library was made. Whole-study findings and limits: The researchers studied only peripheral blood, not thyroid tissue.

On this clonotype itself: The antigen remains undetermined.

CDR3 size: 14 residues. The germline V and J ends were trimmed by 5 bases and 5 bases, with 16 bases remaining between them. The germline V gene encodes CDR1 SGHRS and CDR2 YFSETQ. In building TCR beta libraries, iRepertoire HTBI primers were used together with Arm-PCR of CDR3 regions. TCRdb reprocessed the multiplex PCR reads with MiXCR, giving one entry per CDR3 protein. The sample yields 400,000 to 450,000 distinct CDR3 sequences, 16% seen once. This sample was also put to use in a study of T cells in Graves' hyperthyroidism and ophthalmopathy.

This TCR was sampled from a woman aged 25-40 years with Graves disease. The material sequenced was peripheral blood mononuclear cells (PBMCs), taken at new diagnosis, from a patient treated with antithyroid drugs. This sequence joins TRBV5-1 and TRBJ1-1; possibly TRBD1 for D (5 bases). CDR3 DNA: TGCGCCAGCAGATCAGCGTCAGGGTGGACTGAAGCTTTCTTT. Translated, it gives CASRSASGWTEAFF.